This T cell receptor (beta chain) was sequenced during a study of a mutant IDH1 vaccine in newly diagnosed glioma. Concerning this clone: Its antigen remains unidentified.

Sequencing was performed with immunoSEQ multiplex PCR; in TCRdb, only in-frame clones are kept and a portion is missing. Of around 56,000 clones in the sample, 80% to 85% were seen once. This CDR3 is 14 amino acids long. Trimming took 0 bases from V and 5 from J, leaving 11 bases between them. Germline loops: CDR1 ENHRY, CDR2 SYGVKD. The time point here: week 23, last vaccination. Vaccination comprised doses that each held 300 ug of mutant IDH1 20-mer peptide, plus topical imiquimod. The J gene is TRBJ2-7, the V gene TRBV10-3; possible D gene TRBD2, 6 bases. Source: PBMCs, taken from a glioma patient whose treatment included an IDH1 peptide vaccine. This sequence originates from a woman aged 40 to 50 with glioma. Some clones in this sample may be carry-over from other donors' samples. As DNA, the CDR3 is TGTGCCATCAGTGAGTCTGCTGGGGGGAACGAGCAGTACTTC. Translating gives CAISESAGGNEQYF.